The entry that follows covers one TCR beta chain sequence. TCRdb reprocessed the PCR reads with MiXCR, giving one entry per CDR3 protein. The repertoire has tens of thousands of distinct CDR3 sequences, 51% of them found once; the top ten carry roughly an eighth. The sample belongs to a study of CDR3 diversity in severe acne. The length of the CDR3 is 11 residues. Trimming removed 3 bases from V and 7 bases from J, with 9 bases in between. From germline, CDR1 is SQVTM and CDR2 ANQGSEA. The sample comprised blood. The sequence was collected from a male donor in good health, without acne. The chain is built from TRBV29-1 and TRBJ1-2, with TRBD1 as a possible D gene (6 bases). In nucleotides, the CDR3 is TGCAGCGTTGACCGAGGGGGTGGCTACACCTTC. This translates into CSVDRGGGYTF.